This is a list of T cell receptor beta chains from one sample in a study of cytomegalovirus exposure and HLA in healthy donors. Sequencing used immunoSEQ multiplex PCR; TCRdb keeps in-frame clones, though not all of them. The sample holds 150,000 to 180,000 clones, over 75% seen once. Material: PBMCs. These receptors originate from a woman in her 40s in good health and CMV-seropositive. CDR3s include the opening cysteine and the closing phenylalanine or tryptophan. The D gene is left open where the match is weak. Some rows mark clone size as missing; the rest say once, few, many or name a class of expanded clone.

cdr3_length: 13; v_call: TRBV5-1; d_call: .; clone_size: .; j_call: TRBJ2-5; cdr3_nt: TGCGCCAGCAGCTTGGCTGGGGCGGAGACCCAGTACTTC; cdr3_aa: CASSLAGAETQYF
cdr3_length: 15; v_call: TRBV19; d_call: .; clone_size: .; j_call: TRBJ1-5; cdr3_nt: TGTGCCAGTGCCACGGTGGGGGGGAGGGGTCAGCCCCAGCATTTT; cdr3_aa: CASATVGGRGQPQHF
cdr3_length: 13; v_call: TRBV19; d_call: TRBD1; clone_size: .; j_call: TRBJ1-1; cdr3_nt: TGTGCCAGTAGATACAGGGGCCGAACTGAAGCTTTCTTT; cdr3_aa: CASRYRGRTEAFF
cdr3_length: 17; v_call: TRBV5-1; d_call: TRBD2; clone_size: .; j_call: TRBJ2-1; cdr3_nt: TGCGCCAGCAGCCCCCTTGGCGCGGGAGGCCCATACAATGAGCAGTTCTTC; cdr3_aa: CASSPLGAGGPYNEQFF
cdr3_length: 13; v_call: TRBV19; d_call: TRBD1; clone_size: once; j_call: TRBJ2-1; cdr3_nt: TGTGCCAGTAGTAGCCGACAGGGCGATGAGCAGTTCTTC; cdr3_aa: CASSSRQGDEQFF
cdr3_length: 17; v_call: TRBV5-1; d_call: TRBD2; clone_size: .; j_call: TRBJ2-7; cdr3_nt: TGCGCCAGCAGCTTGACGCGGACTAGCGGACCCTCCTACGAGCAGTACTTC; cdr3_aa: CASSLTRTSGPSYEQYF
cdr3_length: 19; v_call: TRBV4-1; d_call: TRBD2; clone_size: .; j_call: TRBJ2-4; cdr3_nt: TGCGCCAGCAGCCAAGTCGGGGGGGGAGGGGTACTAGCCAAAAACATTCAGTACTTC; cdr3_aa: CASSQVGGGGVLAKNIQYF
cdr3_length: 17; v_call: TRBV30; d_call: TRBD2; clone_size: .; j_call: TRBJ2-5; cdr3_nt: TGTGCCTGGAGTGTACGAAGGACTAGCGGGTACCAAGAGACCCAGTACTTC; cdr3_aa: CAWSVRRTSGYQETQYF
cdr3_length: 14; v_call: TRBV7-2; d_call: .; clone_size: .; j_call: TRBJ2-5; cdr3_nt: TGTGCCAGCAGCTTAGCGAGGCAGCAAGAGACCCAGTACTTC; cdr3_aa: CASSLARQQETQYF
cdr3_length: 14; v_call: TRBV10-2; d_call: TRBD2; clone_size: .; j_call: TRBJ2-3; cdr3_nt: TGCGCCAGCGTGGGACTAGCGGGGGGTGATACGCAGTATTTT; cdr3_aa: CASVGLAGGDTQYF
cdr3_length: 16; v_call: TRBV5-1; d_call: TRBD2; clone_size: .; j_call: TRBJ2-3; cdr3_nt: TGCGCCAGCAGCTTGGGGACTAGCGGAAGCACAGATACGCAGTATTTT; cdr3_aa: CASSLGTSGSTDTQYF
cdr3_length: 15; v_call: TRBV7-3; d_call: .; clone_size: .; j_call: TRBJ2-3; cdr3_nt: TGTGCCAGCAGCCCCTCCGGGGGACAGACAGATACGCAGTATTTT; cdr3_aa: CASSPSGGQTDTQYF
cdr3_length: 16; v_call: TRBV5-6; d_call: TRBD2; clone_size: .; j_call: TRBJ2-1; cdr3_nt: TGTGCCAGCAGCTTTATCGGCGGGAGCCTCTACAATGAGCAGTTCTTC; cdr3_aa: CASSFIGGSLYNEQFF
cdr3_length: 15; v_call: TRBV7-3; d_call: .; clone_size: .; j_call: TRBJ2-3; cdr3_nt: TGTGCCAGCAGCTCCTCAGGGTTTTCCACAGATACGCAGTATTTT; cdr3_aa: CASSSSGFSTDTQYF
cdr3_length: 14; v_call: TRBV4-1; d_call: TRBD1; clone_size: few; j_call: TRBJ1-2; cdr3_nt: TGCGCCAGCAGCCAAGGGGACAGGGGCTATGGCTACACCTTC; cdr3_aa: CASSQGDRGYGYTF
cdr3_length: 13; v_call: TRBV5-4; d_call: TRBD2; clone_size: .; j_call: TRBJ2-3; cdr3_nt: TGTGCCAGTTCGCTAGCGGGGCTAGATACGCAGTATTTT; cdr3_aa: CASSLAGLDTQYF
cdr3_length: 15; v_call: TRBV9; d_call: .; clone_size: .; j_call: TRBJ2-3; cdr3_nt: TGTGCCAGCAGCGTAGCTCTAGACCGTTCAGATACGCAGTATTTT; cdr3_aa: CASSVALDRSDTQYF
cdr3_length: 15; v_call: TRBV6-1; d_call: TRBD2; clone_size: .; j_call: TRBJ2-1; cdr3_nt: TGTGCCAGCAGTGAAGAACTAGCGGGGTACAATGAGCAGTTCTTC; cdr3_aa: CASSEELAGYNEQFF
cdr3_length: 15; v_call: TRBV19; d_call: TRBD1; clone_size: .; j_call: TRBJ1-5; cdr3_nt: TGTGCCAGTAGTACCTGGACAGGGGGCAATCAGCCCCAGCATTTT; cdr3_aa: CASSTWTGGNQPQHF
cdr3_length: 18; v_call: TRBV19; d_call: TRBD2; clone_size: .; j_call: TRBJ2-2; cdr3_nt: TGTGCCAGTGCCCGTCAACAAGTAGCGGGAGGGAACACCGGGGAGCTGTTTTTT; cdr3_aa: CASARQQVAGGNTGELFF
cdr3_length: 21; v_call: TRBV23-1; d_call: TRBD2; clone_size: few; j_call: TRBJ2-7; cdr3_nt: TGCGCCAGCAGTCAATCCAGGCCACTTAGCGGGAGGAACCCCCTCTCCTACGAGCAGTACTTC; cdr3_aa: CASSQSRPLSGRNPLSYEQYF